Only a few counts were recorded for the clone carrying this TCR beta chain. Its target is unknown. PCR used 60 Vbeta primers and 13 Jbeta primers. Clones were sequenced by immunoSEQ multiplex PCR, and TCRdb holds only the in-frame ones, with some missing. The table lists around 200,000 clones, roughly 87% of them singletons. This sample was taken from a study of cytomegalovirus exposure and HLA in healthy donors. Study conclusions and caveats: TCR beta chains numbering approximately 150 were designated cytomegalovirus-associated.

The germline V gene has CDR1 MNHNS and CDR2 SASEGT. CDR3 length: 16 amino acids. The V end was cut by 2 bases, the J end by 3 bases, with 17 bases between. This clonotype originated in a man aged 40-55 years in good health and CMV-seropositive. This chain uses TRBV6-1 with TRBJ2-7, with a tentative D call TRBD1 (6 bases). The sample taken for sequencing was PBMCs. The CDR3 loop is CASSETPMGAGYEQYV. The CDR3 DNA follows: TGTGCCAGCAGTGAAACGCCTATGGGGGCGGGCTACGAGCAGTACGTC.